These 22 T cell receptor beta chains share one sample of origin, sequenced in a study of beta chain features in type 1 diabetes (dated by TCRdb to between 2017 and 2018). The antigens these receptors bind are not known. The library was prepared using the immunoSEQ multiplex PCR assay. The entire isolated RNA was reverse transcribed using the High Capacity cDNA Reverse Transcription Kit, and thus expressed TCRB transcripts were sequenced. Drawn from immuneACCESS, this table holds only the in-frame rearrangements with V and J called that TCRdb kept. Clones are partly lost; checked studies trace under half to an unresolved V gene and leave the rest unexplained. In all, the sample holds 150,000 to 200,000 clones, and roughly 63% of those were seen once. Clones ranked in the top ten supply 0.08% to 0.09% of the sample. Here is what the overall study found, with its caveats: In all four CD4+ subsets, TCRB CDR3 length was moderately but significantly shorter in type 1 diabetes patients.

The material sequenced was naive CD4+ T cells from blood. This specimen's cell subset or site label, per the study, means: true naive CD4+ T cells. Receptors originate from a young man with type 1 diabetes.

CDR3 sequence (DNA): TGTGCCAGCAGGACAGGGGGTATAGGCGAGCAGTACTTC. Protein product: CASRTGGIGEQYF. The gene calls are TRBV7-9 and TRBJ2-7; 9 bases are a match to TRBD1. Trimming cost V 6 bases and J 6 bases; bases outside gene matches: 6. The CDR3 loop spans 13 amino acids. CDR1 and CDR2 (germline): SEHNR, FQNEAQ (reference sequence).

This clone was recorded a few times. This rearrangement joins TRBV18 to TRBJ1-1; 7 bases agree with TRBD1. Germline V gene sequence: CDR1 KGHSH, CDR2 LQKENI. The length of the CDR3 is 14 residues. V dropped 3 bases and J dropped 5; count of bases not matched to a gene: 6. Here the CDR3 reads CASSPRQGETEAFF. The CDR3 coding sequence is TGTGCCAGCTCACCCCGACAGGGAGAGACTGAAGCTTTCTTT.

This sequence joins TRBV28 and TRBJ2-7; 8 nucleotides agree with TRBD1. Germline lookup yields CDR1 MDHEN and CDR2 SYDVKM. Trimming took 6 bases from V and 4 from J; bases not matched to a gene: 5. The CDR3 is 13 amino acids. CDR3 loop: CASSLGTGYEQYF. The CDR3 region has the DNA TGTGCCAGCAGCCTCGGGACAGGTTACGAGCAGTACTTC.

The chain links TRBV29-1 to TRBJ2-2; 7 bases map to TRBD2. V dropped 4 bases and J dropped 7; count of bases not matched to a gene: 6. The germline V gene encodes CDR1 SQVTM and CDR2 ANQGSEA. The CDR3 covers 13 residues. In nucleotides, the CDR3 is TGCAGCGTTGGTACCAGCGGGGTCGGGGAGCTGTTTTTT. This encodes CSVGTSGVGELFF.

This clone occurred a few times. V and J are TRBV30 and TRBJ2-3, with no clear D. From germline, CDR1 is GTSNPN and CDR2 SVGIG (reference sequence). The V end lost 1 base, the J end lost 3 bases, and 8 bases lay between the germline ends. This CDR3 region has 13 residues. CDR3 bases: TGTGCCTGGAGTGAAGGGCGGACAGATACGCAGTATTTT. Protein product: CAWSEGRTDTQYF.

J is TRBJ2-1 and V is TRBV12-5, with D uncertain. V was clipped by 1 base and J by 6 bases, with 13 bases between them. This CDR3 is built from 15 residues. Germline assignment: CDR1 LGHNT and CDR2 FRNRAP. CDR3 DNA: TGTGCTAGTGGTTTGGGGACCCCTTGGGGCAATGAGCAGTTCTTC. Translating gives CASGLGTPWGNEQFF.

This clone was observed a few times. The CDR3 bases are TGTGCCAGCAGCCACGGGCGAACAGGGGAAGAGACCCAGTACTTC. Protein sequence: CASSHGRTGEETQYF. This rearrangement joins TRBV21-1 to TRBJ2-5; the D call of TRBD1 is as the table states it, not checked on the DNA. TRBV21-1 is marked as a pseudogene. The CDR3 spans 15 residues.

The V gene is TRBV7-2, the J gene TRBJ2-3; D is uncertain. Trimming shortened V by 1 base and J by 4 bases, and 12 bases separated the two germline ends. The germline CDR1 and CDR2 sequences are SGHTA and FQGNSA. The CDR3 is 15 residues long. The CDR3 coding sequence is TGTGCCAGCAGCTTAGGGATTGGAGAGGCAGATACGCAGTATTTT. Protein product: CASSLGIGEADTQYF.

The V call is TRBV2, the J call TRBJ2-3; no reliable D call. The V gene's germline CDR1 is SNHLY and CDR2 FYNNEI. The CDR3 is made up of 12 amino acids. The ends were cut back, 4 bases at V and 2 bases at J, with 4 bases in the middle. The CDR3 sequence: CASSVDTDTQYF. DNA for the CDR3: TGTGCCAGCAGTGTTGACACAGATACGCAGTATTTT.

V gene TRBV7-9 combines with J gene TRBJ1-2, with a weak D call TRBD1 (5 bases). Germline lookup yields CDR1 SEHNR and CDR2 FQNEAQ (reference sequence). Trimming took 5 bases from V and 4 from J, leaving 11 bases between them. The CDR3 covers 13 residues. CDR3 sequence (DNA): TGTGCCAGCAGCCTCTTTGACAGCTATGGCTACACCTTC. It is translated as CASSLFDSYGYTF.

This chain uses TRBV30 with TRBJ2-7, with 7 positions matching TRBD1. Germline values: CDR1 GTSNPN, CDR2 SVGIG (reference sequence). The CDR3 extends over 13 amino acids. J gave up 2 bases and V 8 bases, and 9 bases lay outside the gene matches. Here the CDR3 DNA reads TGTGCCCAACACCGACAGGGAACCTACGAGCAGTACTTC. It specifies CAQHRQGTYEQYF.

This CDR3 is CASSGDGGISLHF. As DNA, the CDR3 is TGTGCCAGCAGTGGGGACGGAGGGATATCCCTCCACTTT. The chain has TRBV9 and TRBJ1-6; weak D call: TRBD1 (5 bases). The V gene's germline CDR1 is SGDLS and CDR2 YYNGEE. V shed 5 bases and J shed 14 bases, with 17 bases lying between them. The CDR3 has 13 amino acids.

The genes are TRBV15 and TRBJ2-5; D gene ambiguous. From germline, CDR1 is LNHNV and CDR2 YYDKDF (reference sequence). V lost 9 bases to trimming and J lost 2 bases, with 13 bases between them. CDR3 length: 13 residues. CDR3 sequence reads: CATGKGLQETQYF. CDR3 DNA sequence: TGTGCCACTGGGAAGGGTCTTCAAGAGACCCAGTACTTC. The variable domain in full, completed from reference TRBV15 and TRBJ2-5, reads DAMVIQNPRYQVTQFGKPVTLSCSQTLNHNVMYWYQQKSSQAPKLLFHYYDKDFNNEADTPDNFQSRRPNTSFCFLDIRSPGLGDTAMYLCATGKGLQETQYFGPGTRLLVL.

The chain uses TRBV29-1 and TRBJ2-4, with D perhaps TRBD2 (7 bases). The CDR3 spans 12 residues. Trimming left V 1 base short and J 8 bases short, with 9 bases between. Germline V gene sequence: CDR1 SQVTM, CDR2 ANQGSEA. The chain's CDR3 is CSVEAGGDIQYF. The CDR3 DNA follows: TGCAGCGTTGAAGCGGGGGGCGACATTCAGTACTTC.

The J gene is TRBJ1-1, the V gene TRBV2; no firm D call. The CDR3 spans 16 residues. Germline V gene lookup returns CDR1 SNHLY and CDR2 FYNNEI. Trimming left V 1 base short and J 8 bases short, with 20 bases between. CDR3 sequence: CASSEGRFWAVQEAFF. As DNA, the CDR3 is TGTGCCAGCAGTGAAGGAAGGTTCTGGGCTGTCCAGGAAGCTTTCTTT.

The rearrangement joins TRBV9 to TRBJ2-3, with TRBD2 matching 11 bases. With V trimmed by 2 bases and J by 3 bases, 5 bases remained unmatched. The CDR3 has 16 amino acids. The germline CDR1 and CDR2 sequences are SGDLS and YYNGEE. CDR3: CASSVGSGGATDTQYF. In nucleotides, the CDR3 is TGTGCCAGCAGCGTTGGTAGCGGGGGGGCAACAGATACGCAGTATTTT.

This chain joins TRBV30 and TRBJ1-2, with D unclear. The ends were cut back, 2 bases at V and 7 bases at J, with 8 bases in the middle. CDR3 length: 11 residues. The germline gives CDR1 GTSNPN, CDR2 SVGIG (reference sequence). CDR3: CAWSNVAGYTF. CDR3 DNA sequence: TGTGCCTGGAGTAATGTCGCTGGCTACACCTTC.

V is TRBV25-1 and J is TRBJ2-3; D not resolved. The V gene's germline CDR1 is MGHDK and CDR2 SYGVNS. V was cut by 1 base and J by 2 bases, with 7 bases left in between. The CDR3 is made up of 14 amino acids. CDR3 sequence reads: CASSESIATDTQYF. Here the CDR3 DNA reads TGTGCCAGCAGTGAATCGATAGCCACAGATACGCAGTATTTT.

This clone was recorded a few times. The chain couples TRBV23-1 to TRBJ2-7; D is possibly TRBD2 (5 bases). TRBV23-1 is recorded as an ORF, its role being uncertain. The CDR3 consists of 15 residues. With 1 base removed from V and 0 bases from J, the gap between germline ends came to 10 bases. DNA of the CDR3: TGCGCCAGCAGTCAATATGGTGAGGGCTCCTACGAGCAGTACTTC. This gives the protein CASSQYGEGSYEQYF.

The genes are TRBV10-3 and TRBJ2-7; TRBD1 agrees at 7 bases. V lost 4 bases and J lost 2; bases outside the gene matches: 2. The CDR3 has 13 amino acids. Germline-derived CDR1 and CDR2 are ENHRY and SYGVKD. The CDR3 sequence is CAISATGAYEQYF. The CDR3 bases are TGTGCCATCAGTGCAACAGGGGCCTACGAGCAGTACTTC.

This clone was observed a few times. The genes are TRBV25-1 and TRBJ2-7; unclear D gene. Germline-derived CDR1 and CDR2 are MGHDK and SYGVNS. CDR3 size: 14 residues. V lost 5 bases to trimming and J lost 4 bases, with 15 bases between them. CDR3: CASSPTSWGYEQYF. CDR3 DNA sequence: TGTGCCAGCAGTCCTACGTCTTGGGGTTACGAGCAGTACTTC.

The chain recombines TRBV7-2 with TRBJ2-5; D perhaps matches TRBD2 (5 bases). Per germline, CDR1 SGHTA and CDR2 FQGNSA. This CDR3 is 16 amino acids long. V dropped 5 bases and J dropped 2 bases, with 18 bases sitting between them. The CDR3 is CASSPAVGEGQETQYF. DNA for the CDR3: TGTGCCAGCAGCCCCGCCGTGGGAGAGGGTCAAGAGACCCAGTACTTC.